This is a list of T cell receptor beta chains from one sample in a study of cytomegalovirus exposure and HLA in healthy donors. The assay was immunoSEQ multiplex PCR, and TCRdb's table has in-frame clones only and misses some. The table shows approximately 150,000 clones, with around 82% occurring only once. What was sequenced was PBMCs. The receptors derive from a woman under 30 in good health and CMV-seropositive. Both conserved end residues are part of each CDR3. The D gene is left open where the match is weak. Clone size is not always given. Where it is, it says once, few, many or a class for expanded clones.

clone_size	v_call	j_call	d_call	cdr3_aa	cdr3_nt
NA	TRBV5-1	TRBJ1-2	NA	CASSRPGGNYGYTF	TGCGCCAGCAGCCGGCCGGGGGGCAACTATGGCTACACCTTC
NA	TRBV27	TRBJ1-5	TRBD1	CASSFRGLSGQPQHF	TGTGCCAGCAGTTTCAGGGGGCTCTCAGGACAGCCCCAGCATTTT
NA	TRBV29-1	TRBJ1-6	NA	CSVQLTGFNSPLHF	TGCAGCGTTCAGCTGACAGGCTTTAATTCACCCCTCCACTTT
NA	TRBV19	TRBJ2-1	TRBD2	CASSPTGGDVISYNEQFF	TGTGCCAGTAGCCCTACGGGGGGAGACGTAATCTCCTACAATGAGCAGTTCTTC
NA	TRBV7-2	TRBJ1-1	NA	CASSTLRGIGEAFF	TGTGCCAGCAGCACCCTAAGGGGGATAGGTGAAGCTTTCTTT
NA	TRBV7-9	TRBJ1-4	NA	CASSSIVANEKLFF	TGTGCCAGCAGCTCCATAGTCGCTAATGAAAAACTGTTTTTT
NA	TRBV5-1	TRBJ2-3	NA	CASSLVGGDGTDTQYF	TGCGCCAGCAGCTTGGTAGGCGGGGACGGCACAGATACGCAGTATTTT
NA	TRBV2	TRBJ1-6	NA	CASSERRGAYNSPLHF	TGTGCCAGCAGTGAGAGGAGGGGAGCCTATAATTCACCCCTCCACTTT
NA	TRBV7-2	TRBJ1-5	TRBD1	CASSPQGTVRQPQHF	TGTGCCAGCAGCCCACAGGGGACGGTCCGCCAGCCCCAGCATTTT
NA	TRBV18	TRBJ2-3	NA	CASSGLFAWQADTQYF	TGTGCCAGCTCCGGGTTGTTTGCGTGGCAAGCAGATACGCAGTATTTT
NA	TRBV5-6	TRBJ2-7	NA	CASSLPGRNEQYF	TGTGCCAGCAGCTTACCGGGGAGGAACGAGCAGTACTTC
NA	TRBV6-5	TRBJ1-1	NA	CASSYSLTGNTEAFF	TGTGCCAGCAGTTACTCCCTAACAGGGAACACTGAAGCTTTCTTT
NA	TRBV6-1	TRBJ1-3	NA	CASSEWQSSGNTIYF	TGTGCCAGCAGTGAATGGCAGTCCTCTGGAAACACCATATATTTT
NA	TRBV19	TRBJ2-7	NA	CVSSRGRGAYEQYF	TGTGTCAGTAGTAGGGGCAGGGGAGCCTACGAGCAGTACTTC
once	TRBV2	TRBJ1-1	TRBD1	CASSEHVGTGGLDTEAFF	TGTGCCAGCAGTGAACATGTGGGGACAGGGGGTTTGGACACTGAAGCTTTCTTT
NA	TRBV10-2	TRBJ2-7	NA	CASSGALSYEQYF	TGCGCCAGCTCCGGTGCTCTTAGTTACGAGCAGTACTTC
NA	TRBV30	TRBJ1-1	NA	CAWSVRGGLTEAFF	TGTGCCTGGAGTGTACGGGGGGGGCTCACTGAAGCTTTCTTT
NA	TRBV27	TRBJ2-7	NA	CASSLGRSYEQYF	TGTGCCAGCAGTTTGGGCAGATCCTACGAGCAGTACTTC
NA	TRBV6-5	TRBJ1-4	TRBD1	CASSIDRGVEKLFF	TGTGCCAGCAGCATCGACAGGGGAGTAGAAAAACTGTTTTTT
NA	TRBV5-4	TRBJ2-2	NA	CASSLPGAGELFF	TGTGCCAGCAGTTTGCCGGGGGCCGGGGAGCTGTTTTTT
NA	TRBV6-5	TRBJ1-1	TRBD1	CASNYQGALSTEAFF	TGTGCCAGCAATTATCAGGGGGCATTGAGTACTGAAGCTTTCTTT
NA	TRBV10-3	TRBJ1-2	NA	CAIIDRTSNYGYTF	TGTGCCATCATCGACAGGACCTCTAACTATGGCTACACCTTC
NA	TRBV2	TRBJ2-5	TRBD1	CASSGGGDRGRLQETQYF	TGTGCCAGCAGTGGCGGCGGGGACAGGGGACGTCTCCAAGAGACCCAGTACTTC
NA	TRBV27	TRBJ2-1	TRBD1	CASSFLPGTEENNEQFF	TGTGCCAGCAGTTTTCTCCCTGGGACAGAGGAGAATAATGAGCAGTTCTTC
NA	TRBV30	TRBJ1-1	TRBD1	CAGQGGRGLNTEAFF	TGTGCCGGACAGGGGGGGAGAGGGTTGAACACTGAAGCTTTCTTT
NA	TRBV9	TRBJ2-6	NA	CASSPRTASSGANVLTF	TGTGCCAGCAGCCCTCGGACAGCCTCCTCTGGGGCCAACGTCCTGACTTTC
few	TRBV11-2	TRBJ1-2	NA	CASSSSVGAYLYGYTF	TGTGCCAGCAGCTCTTCGGTGGGCGCTTATCTCTATGGCTACACCTTC
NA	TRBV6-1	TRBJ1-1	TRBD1	CASSRQGYTEAFF	TGTGCCAGCAGTCGACAGGGCTACACTGAAGCTTTCTTT
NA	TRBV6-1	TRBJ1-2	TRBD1	CASSEARDRGSGGYGYTF	TGTGCCAGCAGTGAAGCGCGGGACAGGGGTTCCGGTGGCTATGGCTACACCTTC
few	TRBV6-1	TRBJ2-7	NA	CASSADLYEQYF	TGTGCCAGCAGTGCAGACTTGTACGAGCAGTACTTC
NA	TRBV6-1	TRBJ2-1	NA	CASSQGITTGNEQFF	TGTGCCAGCAGTCAGGGTATTACTACTGGCAATGAGCAGTTCTTC
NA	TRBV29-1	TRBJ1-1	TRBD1	CSVLSTGDQAFF	TGCAGCGTGCTCTCTACAGGGGACCAAGCTTTCTTT
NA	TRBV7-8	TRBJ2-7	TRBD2	CASSPGRVEQYF	TGTGCCAGCAGCCCAGGGAGGGTCGAGCAGTACTTC
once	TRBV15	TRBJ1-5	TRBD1	CATSRKQGVSQPQHF	TGTGCCACCAGCAGGAAACAGGGGGTAAGTCAGCCCCAGCATTTT
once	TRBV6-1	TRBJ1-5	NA	CASSEGQVGSQPQHF	TGTGCCAGCAGTGAGGGGCAAGTCGGGTCTCAGCCCCAGCATTTT
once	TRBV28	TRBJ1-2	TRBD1	CASSVAGQTYGYTF	TGTGCCAGCAGTGTAGCGGGACAGACCTATGGCTACACCTTC
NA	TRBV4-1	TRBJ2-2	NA	CASSSVGTKNTGELFF	TGCGCCAGCAGCTCTGTGGGGACAAAGAACACCGGGGAGCTGTTTTTT
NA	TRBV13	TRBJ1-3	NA	CASSGRGSGNTIYF	TGTGCCAGCAGCGGACGGGGCTCTGGAAACACCATATATTTT
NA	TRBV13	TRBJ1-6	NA	CASSSSKSSYNSPLHF	TGTGCCAGCAGCTCCTCGAAGAGCTCCTATAATTCACCCCTCCACTTT
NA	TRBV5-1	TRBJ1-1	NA	CASSFSGSEAFF	TGCGCCAGCAGCTTTTCAGGCTCCGAAGCTTTCTTT